The rows below give T cell receptor beta chains drawn from one sample of a study of T cell responses to AZD1222 COVID-19 vaccine. Sequencing was performed with immunoSEQ multiplex PCR; in TCRdb, only in-frame clones are kept and a portion is missing. The sample includes some 100,000 clones, about nine tenths seen only once; the top ten take over 6.5%. This specimen consisted of peripheral blood, obtained on day 0 of AZD1222 vaccination. The receptors come from an adult in good health. The CDR3 runs from the conserved cysteine through the conserved F or W. The order of the fields is clone size, V gene, J gene, D gene, CDR3 DNA, CDR3 protein. A D gene is named only where the DNA matches it firmly. Size is omitted from some rows. Given values are once, few, many or a class for expanded clones.

>once|TRBV10-2|TRBJ1-1|-
TGCGCCAGCAGCCCCGTGAAGAACACTGAAGCTTTCTTT
CASSPVKNTEAFF
>-|TRBV2|TRBJ1-5|TRBD1
TGTGCCAGCAGCCCAAGGGGGCTTCGGAGCAATCAGCCCCAGCATTTT
CASSPRGLRSNQPQHF
>once|TRBV5-1|TRBJ1-2|-
TGCGCCAGCAGCTTAATCGGGGACTATGGCTACACCTTC
CASSLIGDYGYTF
>once|TRBV5-4|TRBJ2-3|TRBD2
TGTGCCAGCAGCTTGTATCCTAGCGGGAGGCCCAGCACAGATACGCAGTATTTT
CASSLYPSGRPSTDTQYF
>few|TRBV5-1|TRBJ1-3|-
TGCGCCAGCAGCTTGGACAGTTCTGGAAACACCATATATTTT
CASSLDSSGNTIYF
>-|TRBV6-5|TRBJ2-3|TRBD2
TGTGCCAGCAGGATGGGTCTAGCGGGAGGTAACACGCAGTATTTT
CASRMGLAGGNTQYF
>once|TRBV2|TRBJ2-1|-
TGTGCCAGCGGGGGGAATGAGCAGTTCTTC
CASGGNEQFF
>-|TRBV14|TRBJ2-1|TRBD2
TGTGCCAGCAGCCTACCCAGCGGGAGGGCCTACAATGAGCAGTTCTTC
CASSLPSGRAYNEQFF
>-|TRBV6-5|TRBJ2-1|TRBD2
TGTGCCAGCAGTTTTTCAGCGGGGGGTTTCAATGAGCAGTTCTTC
CASSFSAGGFNEQFF
>-|TRBV18|TRBJ1-1|-
TGTGCCAGCTCACCTTCTACCACTATGAACACTGAAGCTTTCTTT
CASSPSTTMNTEAFF
>-|TRBV7-8|TRBJ2-3|TRBD2
TGTGCCAGCAGCTTAGTGGGGGGGAGGAGGATCACAGATACGCAGTATTTT
CASSLVGGRRITDTQYF
>once|TRBV2|TRBJ2-7|-
TGTGCCAGCAGTGAAAACAGTCCCTACGAGCAGTACTTC
CASSENSPYEQYF
>-|TRBV7-9|TRBJ1-6|-
TGTGCCAGCAGCTTAGGACAGTCCATCAATTCACCCCTCCACTTT
CASSLGQSINSPLHF
>-|TRBV5-6|TRBJ2-7|-
TGTGCCAGCAGCTTGGCGGCTAGATTCTACGAGCAGTACTTC
CASSLAARFYEQYF
>few|TRBV2|TRBJ1-2|TRBD1
TGTGCCAGCACAGGGACAGGGGAATTCTTAGTAGGTGGCTACACCTTC
CASTGTGEFLVGGYTF
>-|TRBV2|TRBJ2-3|-
TGTGCCAGCATGAACAGGGCCCCAGATACGCAGTATTTT
CASMNRAPDTQYF
>-|TRBV15|TRBJ1-2|-
TGTGCCACCAGCAGAGATATCCCCCGTCTCGGTGGCTACACCTTC
CATSRDIPRLGGYTF
>-|TRBV4-1|TRBJ2-3|-
TGCGCCAGCAGCCAAGAGGCTAGCTTAGGGGATACGCAGTATTTT
CASSQEASLGDTQYF
>-|TRBV10-2|TRBJ2-7|-
TGCGCCAGCAGTGCCTCCGGGACTCACTACGAGCAGTACTTC
CASSASGTHYEQYF
>-|TRBV29-1|TRBJ1-1|-
TGCAGCGGAACCGGGCAGAGGAACACTGAAGCTTTCTTT
CSGTGQRNTEAFF
>-|TRBV6-5|TRBJ2-1|TRBD2
TGTGCCAGCAGTTCCGGGACTACCGCGAATGAGCAGTTCTTC
CASSSGTTANEQFF
>-|TRBV3-1/TRBV3-2|TRBJ1-3|-
TGTGCCAGCAGCCAAGAGGGGTCGGGCACCATATATTTT
CASSQEGSGTIYF
>-|TRBV11-1|TRBJ2-7|TRBD1
TGTGCCAGCAGCCGACAGGGGGCTTCGTACGAGCAGTACTTC
CASSRQGASYEQYF
>-|TRBV5-1|TRBJ1-2|-
TGCGCCAGCAGCTTGAGGGGCGCGGGGCCTGGCTACACCTTC
CASSLRGAGPGYTF
>-|TRBV18|TRBJ1-6|-
TGTGCCAGCTCACCGTCTCCCCGGGGGAATTCACCCCTCCACTTT
CASSPSPRGNSPLHF
>-|TRBV2|TRBJ1-2|-
TGTGCCAGCAGCCCCGGGGCGGGTCGCTATGGCTACACCTTC
CASSPGAGRYGYTF
>-|TRBV30|TRBJ2-5|TRBD1
TGTGCCTTGTCAGGGGGCCTGGAGACCCAGTACTTC
CALSGGLETQYF
>-|TRBV5-1|TRBJ2-1|TRBD1
TGCGCCAGCAGCTTGATAGAGACAGGGATGCGCAATGAGCAGTTCTTC
CASSLIETGMRNEQFF
>-|TRBV6-5|TRBJ1-2|-
TGTGCCAGCAGCCCCGAGACGGACTATGGCTACACCTTC
CASSPETDYGYTF
>-|TRBV6-5|TRBJ2-7|TRBD2
TGTGCCAGCAGTTACTCCGCTAGCGGGTCCGCCTACGAGCAGTACTTC
CASSYSASGSAYEQYF
>-|TRBV12-3/TRBV12-4|TRBJ1-2|-
TGTGCCAGCAGACGGGACTTACACTATGGCTACACCTTC
CASRRDLHYGYTF
>-|TRBV11-2|TRBJ2-7|-
TGTGCCAGCAGCCGTCTGAGGGGGTCCTACGAGCAGTACTTC
CASSRLRGSYEQYF
>-|TRBV7-7|TRBJ1-1|TRBD1
TGTGCTAGCACCGGACAGGGCATGAACACTGAAGCTTTCTTT
CASTGQGMNTEAFF
>-|TRBV27|TRBJ2-7|TRBD2
TGTGCCAGCAGTTTCGGGAGCGGGGCCTACGAGCAGTACTTC
CASSFGSGAYEQYF
>-|TRBV11-3|TRBJ1-1|-
TGTGCCAGCAGCCCGCGGGGGGGTACGGCTGAAGCTTTCTTT
CASSPRGGTAEAFF
>-|TRBV27|TRBJ1-1|-
TGTGCCAGCAGTTTATTTGGGGGGGCGCGAACTGAAGCTTTCTTT
CASSLFGGARTEAFF
>-|TRBV5-1|TRBJ2-7|-
TGCGCCAGCAGCTCTGGGTCAGGGCAGTCTCCTCTTGAGCAGTACTTC
CASSSGSGQSPLEQYF
>-|TRBV14|TRBJ1-4|-
TGTGCCAGCAGCCAAGCCCGCACTGAAAAACTGTTTTTT
CASSQARTEKLFF
>-|TRBV15|TRBJ1-3|-
TGTGCCACCAGCAGAGATGTACAGGGCCACACCATATATTTT
CATSRDVQGHTIYF